What follows describes a single TCR beta chain. Its antigen is still unknown. Germline loops: CDR1 SGHDN, CDR2 FVKESK. This CDR3 spans 15 amino acids. V dropped 4 bases and J dropped 4; count of bases not matched to a gene: 7. Since all of the isolated RNA was reverse transcribed, expressed TCRB transcripts were what got sequenced. Data came from immunoSEQ multiplex PCR; TCRdb stores just in-frame clones and leaves some out. The repertoire holds over 65,000 clones, under 35% seen once, with over 0.4% in the top ten. This entry is derived from a study of beta chain features in type 1 diabetes. Whole-study findings and limits: The study found fewer insertions and more deletions at VDJ junctions in type 1 diabetes patients. Whether HLA type influences TCRB rearrangement remained unresolved here. Equally in patients and controls, PCR might preferentially amplify shorter templates.

Based on CD45RO/CCR7/CD25/CD127/CD95/CD27, CD4+ regulatory, stem cell-like memory, naive and central memory cells were sorted. The clonotype comes from a woman in her late teens or twenties in good health. The chain has TRBV14 and TRBJ2-5; TRBD2 matches at 9 bases. Material for sequencing was stem cell memory CD4+ T cells from blood. CDR3 in amino acids: CASSPRTSETETQYF. The CDR3, as DNA: TGTGCCAGCAGCCCCCGGACTAGCGAAACAGAGACCCAGTACTTC.